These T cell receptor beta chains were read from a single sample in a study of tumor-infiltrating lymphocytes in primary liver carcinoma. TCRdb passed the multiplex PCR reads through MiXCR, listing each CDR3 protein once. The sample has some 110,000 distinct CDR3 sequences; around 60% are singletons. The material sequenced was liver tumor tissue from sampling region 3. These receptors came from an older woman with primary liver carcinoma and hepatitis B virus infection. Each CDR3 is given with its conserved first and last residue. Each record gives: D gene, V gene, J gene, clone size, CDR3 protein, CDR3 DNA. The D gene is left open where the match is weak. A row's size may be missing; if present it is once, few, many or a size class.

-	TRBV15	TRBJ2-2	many	CATSETTNTGELFF	TGTGCCACCAGCGAGACTACGAACACCGGGGAGCTGTTTTTT
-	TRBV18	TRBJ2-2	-	CASSPLPRTGLNTGELFF	TGTGCCAGCTCACCGCTCCCGAGAACAGGGTTGAACACCGGGGAACTGTTTTTT
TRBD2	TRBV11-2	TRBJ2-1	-	CANSRRLAGGPVDEQFF	TGTGCCAACAGCAGGAGACTAGCGGGAGGGCCTGTGGATGAGCAGTTCTTC
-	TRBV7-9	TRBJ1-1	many	CASSPRPSPEAFF	TGTGCCAGCAGCCCAAGACCAAGTCCTGAAGCTTTCTTT
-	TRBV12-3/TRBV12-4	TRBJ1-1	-	CASNSGAEAFF	TGTGCCAGCAATTCAGGTGCTGAAGCTTTCTTT
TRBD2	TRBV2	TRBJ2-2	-	CASRGTGTTNTGELFF	TGTGCCAGCAGGGGTACCGGGACTACGAACACCGGGGAGCTGTTTTTT
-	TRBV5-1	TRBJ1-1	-	CANSPGHEDMNTEAFF	TGCGCCAACAGCCCCGGACATGAGGATATGAACACTGAAGCTTTCTTT
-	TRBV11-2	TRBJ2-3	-	CASSRGMEEDRDTQYF	TGTGCCAGCAGCCGAGGGATGGAGGAGGATAGGGATACGCAGTATTTT
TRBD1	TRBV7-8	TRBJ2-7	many	CASSLGPQGTYEQYF	TGTGCCAGCAGCTTAGGGCCACAGGGGACCTACGAGCAGTACTTC
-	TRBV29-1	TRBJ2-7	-	CSVQNPGTTYKQYF	TGCAGCGTCCAGAATCCCGGGACAACCTACAAGCAGTACTTC
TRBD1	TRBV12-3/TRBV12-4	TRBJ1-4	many	CASSFDREGEKLFF	TGTGCCAGCAGTTTCGACAGGGAGGGTGAAAAACTGTTTTTT
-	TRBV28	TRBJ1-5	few	CASSPRFLGNQPQHF	TGTGCCAGCAGTCCTAGGTTTTTGGGGAATCAGCCCCAGCATTTT
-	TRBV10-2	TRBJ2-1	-	CANSAIAAVYGEQFF	TGCGCCAACAGTGCGATAGCAGCTGTCTATGGTGAGCAGTTCTTC
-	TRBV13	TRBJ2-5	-	CAGSFRQGGEIQYF	TGTGCCGGCAGCTTTCGGCAGGGTGGGGAGATCCAGTACTTC
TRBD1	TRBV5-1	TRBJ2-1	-	CASSARQGSSYNEQFF	TGCGCCAGCAGCGCCAGACAGGGGAGCTCCTACAATGAGCAGTTCTTC
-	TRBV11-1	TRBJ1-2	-	CASSQGRLGCTF	TGTGCCAGCAGCCAGGGACGTCTGGGCTGCACCTTC
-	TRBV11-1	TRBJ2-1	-	CASGSRNRANNNEQLF	TGTGCCAGCGGCTCCCGTAACAGGGCGAACAACAATGAGCAGCTCTTC
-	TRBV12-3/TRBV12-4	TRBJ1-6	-	CASSLVQDSPLNF	TGCGCCAGCAGTTTAGTACAAGATTCACCCCTCAACTTT
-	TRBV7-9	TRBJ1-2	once	CANSLGMEEASGYTF	TGTGCCAACAGCTTAGGGATGGAGGAGGCGAGTGGCTACACCTTC
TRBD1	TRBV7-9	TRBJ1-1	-	CASSFPGQGSTEAFF	TGTGCCAGCAGCTTTCCGGGACAGGGGTCGACTGAAGCTTTCTTT
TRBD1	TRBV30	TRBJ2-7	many	CAWSGDRGLMYF	TGTGCCTGGAGTGGCGACAGGGGTTTGATGTACTTC
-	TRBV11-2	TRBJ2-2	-	CANSPPQGSTGELFF	TGTGCCAACAGCCCTCCGCAAGGATCGACCGGGGAGCTTTTTTTT
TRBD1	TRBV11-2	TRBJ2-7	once	CASTPTYTGVSSYEQYF	TGTGCCAGCACTCCAACATATACAGGGGTTAGCTCCTACGAGCAGTACTTC
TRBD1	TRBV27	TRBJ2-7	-	CASRSRQGFEQYF	TGTGCCAGCCGCTCTAGACAGGGTTTCGAGCAGTACTTC
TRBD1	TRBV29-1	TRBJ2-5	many	CSVRQGEETQYF	TGCAGCGTACGACAGGGAGAGGAGACCCAGTACTTC
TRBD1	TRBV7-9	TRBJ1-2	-	CASSPTGVGYTF	TGTGCCAGCAGCCCGACAGGGGTCGGCTACACCTTC
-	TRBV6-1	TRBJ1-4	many	CASSEAGTGTSTNEKLFF	TGTGCCAGCAGTGAAGCTGGTACAGGGACCTCAACTAATGAAAAACTGTTTTTT
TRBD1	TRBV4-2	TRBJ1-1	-	CASRQLLTGGSEAFF	TGTGCCAGCAGGCAACTCCTTACAGGGGGCAGTGAAGCTTTCTTT
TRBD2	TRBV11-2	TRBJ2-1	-	CASGLESGSASEQFF	TGTGCCAGCGGCCTAGAGAGCGGGAGTGCGAGTGAGCAGTTCTTC
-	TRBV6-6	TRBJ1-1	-	CARSYGGSAEAFF	TGTGCCAGAAGTTACGGGGGTAGCGCTGAAGCTTTCTTT
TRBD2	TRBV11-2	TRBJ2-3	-	CVSSPRLADTEYF	TGTGTCAGCAGCCCACGACTAGCAGATACGGAGTATTTT
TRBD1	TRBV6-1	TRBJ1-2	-	CVSKGTGDNYGYTF	TGTGTCAGCAAAGGGACAGGGGATAACTATGGCTACACCTTC
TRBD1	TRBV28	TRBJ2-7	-	CASSVDRGPYEQYF	TGTGCCAGCAGTGTTGACAGGGGGCCCTACGAGCAGTACTTC
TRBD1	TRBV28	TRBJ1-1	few	CASSLTGGGIEAFF	TGTGCCAGCAGTTTAACGGGAGGGGGCATTGAAGCTTTCTTT
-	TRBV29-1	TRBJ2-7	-	CSVEGGLAYEHYF	TGCAGCGTTGAGGGGGGGCTAGCGTACGAGCACTACTTC
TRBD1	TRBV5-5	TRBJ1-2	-	CANSIQGGYGNTF	TGTGCCAACAGCATACAGGGGGGCTATGGCAACACCTTC
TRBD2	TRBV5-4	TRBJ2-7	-	CASSLRRGSSGIRERYF	TGTGCCAGCAGCTTGCGTCGGGGGTCTAGCGGGATTCGCGAGCGGTACTTT